The next 20 T cell receptor beta chains were all read from a single sample in a study of shared clonotypes between healthy human individuals. The data were produced by immunoSEQ multiplex PCR, yet TCRdb's version contains in-frame clones alone and is incomplete. Among under 850,000 clones listed, approximately 77% were seen once. The sequenced sample was memory CD4+ T cells sorted from blood. Stated subset: CD45RA-negative fraction. Receptors originate from a young woman in good health.

The rearrangement joins TRBV11-2 to TRBJ2-2, with a possible D match to TRBD2 (5 bases). This CDR3 has 14 amino acids. Trimming took 6 bases from V and 6 from J, leaving 14 bases between them. The germline V gene encodes CDR1 SGHAT and CDR2 FQNNGV. The CDR3 DNA reads TGTGCCAGCAGGAATAGGGAGAGGGCCGGGGAGCTGTTTTTT. Its protein product is CASRNRERAGELFF. The whole variable domain, remainder taken from reference TRBV11-2 and TRBJ2-2, is EAGVAQSPRYKIIEKRQSVAFWCNPISGHATLYWYQQILGQGPKLLIQFQNNGVVDDSQLPKDRFSAERLKGVDSTLKIQPAKLEDSAVYLCASRNRERAGELFFGEGSRLTVL.

The chain links TRBV27 to TRBJ1-5, with a tentative D call TRBD1 (5 bases). The CDR3 runs to 15 residues. Trimming pared 2 bases from V and 3 bases from J, leaving 11 bases between. The germline V gene has CDR1 MNHEY and CDR2 SMNVEV (reference sequence). CDR3 protein: CASSLTWGYNQPQHF. CDR3 coding DNA: TGTGCCAGCAGTTTAACGTGGGGGTACAATCAGCCCCAGCATTTT.

This clone was seen a handful of times. The chain is built from TRBV6-1 and TRBJ2-1; tentative D call: TRBD1 (6 bases). The V end was cut by 0 bases, the J end by 7 bases, with 13 bases between. Looked up from germline, CDR1 is MNHNS and CDR2 is SASEGT. The CDR3 sequence is 15 residues long. The CDR3 loop is CASSEAGGRFNEQFF. In DNA, the CDR3 is TGTGCCAGCAGTGAAGCAGGGGGTCGGTTTAATGAGCAGTTCTTC.

Remarks on this clone: A single base separates this from a much larger clone, so it may be a read error. The same CDR3 also results from other DNA sequences found in this sample. The chain is built from TRBV5-8 and TRBJ1-3, with D unclear. The CDR3 contains 15 residues. CDR1 and CDR2 (germline): SGHTS, YDEGEE. The CDR3 protein is CASSFRQHSGNTIYF. CDR3 in DNA: TGTGCCAGCAGCTTTCGTCAGCACTCTGGAAACACTATATATTTT.

The V and J genes are TRBV7-9 and TRBJ1-1, with D uncertain. This CDR3 is built from 16 residues. The germline gives CDR1 SEHNR, CDR2 FQNEAQ (reference sequence). Trimming took 4 bases from V and 1 from J, leaving 16 bases between them. CDR3 nucleotide sequence: TGTGCCAGCAGCTCAGCTCTAGGAGATGGGAACACTGAAGCTTTCTTT. Its protein is CASSSALGDGNTEAFF.

V gene TRBV13 combines with J gene TRBJ2-5; D uncertain. The CDR3 loop spans 13 amino acids. V gave up 5 bases and J gave up 0 bases, with 7 bases separating them. Germline loops: CDR1 PRHDT, CDR2 FYEKMQ (reference sequence). The CDR3 protein is CASSPRYQETQYF. The CDR3 coding sequence is TGTGCCAGCAGCCCGAGGTACCAAGAGACCCAGTACTTC.

The V and J genes are TRBV5-1 and TRBJ2-2; TRBD2 might be the D (5 bases). Germline V gene data show CDR1 as SGHRS and CDR2 as YFSETQ. V was shortened by 1 base and J by 6 bases, with 7 bases between the two germline ends. The CDR3 has 13 amino acids. Here the CDR3 DNA reads TGCGCCAGCAGCTTGAGAGCGGCCGGGGAGCTGTTTTTT. It codes for CASSLRAAGELFF.

This clone was recorded a few times. The chain uses TRBV28 and TRBJ1-2; TRBD1 matches at 9 bases. Germline V CDR1 and CDR2: MDHEN, SYDVKM. This CDR3 comprises 13 residues. V was pared by 8 bases and J by 6 bases, with 7 bases of the junction left unmatched. CDR3 coding DNA: TGTGCCAGCCAGGGACAGGGAAGGAATGGCTACACCTTC. Amino acids: CASQGQGRNGYTF.

A note on this clone: This likely stems from a read error, as it lies one base from a far larger clone. At the DNA level, this CDR3 is encoded by other sequences in the same sample as well. The V call is TRBV11-3, the J call TRBJ1-5; tentatively, D is TRBD1 (6 bases). V was shortened by 3 bases and J by 0 bases, with 9 bases between the two germline ends. Germline CDR1 is SGHNT and CDR2 is YENEEA. The CDR3 loop spans 15 amino acids. CDR3 residues: CASSLDRASNQPQHF. CDR3 DNA sequence: TGTGCCAGCAGCTTGGACAGAGCTAGCAATCAGCCCCAGCATTTT.

The V call is TRBV4-1, the J call TRBJ2-1; D remains unclear. The germline V gene encodes CDR1 MGHRA and CDR2 YSYEKL. V dropped 3 bases and J dropped 0 bases, with 12 bases sitting between them. There are 16 residues in the CDR3. The CDR3: CASSQGLQSSYNEQFF. The CDR3 bases are TGCGCCAGCAGCCAGGGCCTGCAGAGCTCCTACAATGAGCAGTTCTTC.

A word on this clone: One junction end does not reproduce the germline sequence, and a read error may be involved. The chain employs TRBV5-4 and TRBJ1-1; D not certain. Germline assignment: CDR1 SGHNT and CDR2 YYREEE (reference sequence). The CDR3 is made up of 11 amino acids. CDR3 in DNA: TGTGCCAGCAGGTTGGGCAGTGAAGCTTTCTTT. Residues: CASRLGSEAFF.

Only a few counts were recorded for this clone. Other DNA sequences in the same sample also yield this CDR3. The genes are TRBV5-4 and TRBJ2-1; TRBD2 aligns across 7 bases. This CDR3 is 15 amino acids long. Germline lookup yields CDR1 SGHNT and CDR2 YYREEE (reference sequence). V shed 7 bases and J 0 bases; nucleotides not matched to a gene: 7. The DNA for the CDR3 is TGTGCCAGCTCGAGCGGGACGAGCTCCTACAATGAGCAGTTCTTC. The encoded protein is CASSSGTSSYNEQFF.

The chain couples TRBV5-1 to TRBJ2-1; TRBD2 aligns across 7 bases. The CDR3 loop spans 18 amino acids. Unmatched junction bases numbered 12, after V lost 2 bases and J lost 1 base. Germline CDR1 SGHRS, CDR2 YFSETQ. The CDR3: CASSFLLGRESSYNEQFF. The CDR3 nucleotides read TGCGCCAGCAGCTTCTTACTGGGGCGGGAGTCGTCCTACAATGAGCAGTTCTTC.

This clone has only a few counts. This sequence joins TRBV6-5 and TRBJ1-1, with 8 bases that match TRBD1. Germline trimming cut 6 bases from V and 1 base from J; bases unmatched to any gene: 7. Germline CDR1 MNHEY, CDR2 SVGAGI. CDR3 length: 15 amino acids. CDR3: CASSPGTGENTEAFF. Here the CDR3 DNA reads TGTGCCAGCAGCCCAGGGACAGGAGAGAACACTGAAGCTTTCTTT.

This clone was counted once. The chain's CDR3 is CASSSSLGLVVEQYF. The DNA for the CDR3 is TGTGCCAGCAGCTCATCATTAGGACTAGTGGTCGAGCAGTACTTC. This rearrangement joins TRBV11-2 to TRBJ2-7; the match to TRBD2 covers 7 bases. Germline lookup yields CDR1 SGHAT and CDR2 FQNNGV. The ends lost 4 bases at V and 6 bases at J; junction bases unmatched: 12. The CDR3 is made up of 15 amino acids.

The sample holds a few counts of this clone. The sample carries other DNA sequences with the same CDR3. The rearrangement uses TRBV5-1 and TRBJ2-7; 10 bases line up with TRBD1. Germline V CDR1 and CDR2: SGHRS, YFSETQ. Unmatched junction bases numbered 3, after V lost 0 bases and J lost 6 bases. The CDR3 runs to 14 residues. CDR3 nucleotides: TGCGCCAGCAGCTTGGCCGGGACAGGGGCCGAGCAGTACTTC. It translates to CASSLAGTGAEQYF.

In regard to this clone: Other DNA sequences in the same sample also yield this CDR3. The CDR3 sequence is CASSQDRGDYNEQFF. The CDR3 DNA reads TGTGCCAGCAGCCAAGACAGGGGGGATTACAATGAGCAGTTCTTC. The rearrangement links TRBV7-2 to TRBJ2-1, with 9 bases matching TRBD1. From germline, CDR1 is SGHTA and CDR2 FQGNSA. There are 15 residues in the CDR3. Trimming cost V 5 bases and J 4 bases; bases outside gene matches: 6.

V usage is TRBV6-6 and J usage is TRBJ2-5; D is ambiguous. The germline gives CDR1 MNHNY, CDR2 SVGAGI (reference sequence). The CDR3 totals 15 residues. V lost 7 bases and J 0 bases, leaving 15 bases between the germline ends. In nucleotides, the CDR3 is TGTGCCAGCACCTTTGGACGGACCTACCAAGAGACCCAGTACTTC. Encoded protein: CASTFGRTYQETQYF.

The chain recombines TRBV11-1 with TRBJ2-1, with D unresolved. The CDR3 totals 11 residues. The germline V gene has CDR1 SGHAT and CDR2 FQDESV (reference sequence). Trimming removed 6 bases at V and 7 bases at J, with 7 bases between. The CDR3 here is CASRERNEQFF. The CDR3 nucleotides are TGTGCCAGCAGAGAACGGAATGAGCAGTTCTTC. The whole variable domain, filled in from reference TRBV11-1 and TRBJ2-1, reads EAEVAQSPRYKITEKSQAVAFWCDPISGHATLYWYRQILGQGPELLVQFQDESVVDDSQLPKDRFSAERLKGVDSTLKIQPAELGDSAMYLCASRERNEQFFGPGTRLTVL.

The V call is TRBV2, the J call TRBJ2-7; no definite D call. The germline V gene encodes CDR1 SNHLY and CDR2 FYNNEI. CDR3 length: 14 amino acids. With 2 bases removed from V and 6 bases from J, the gap between germline ends came to 14 bases. CDR3 nucleotide sequence: TGTGCCAGCAGTGAATGGTGGGCCACCGTCGAGCAGTACTTC. Translated, it gives CASSEWWATVEQYF.